This T cell receptor (beta chain) was recorded in a study of T cells after yellow fever vaccination. 5'RACE template switching produced TCR cDNA carrying a universal primer site and UMIs. MiXCR was run by TCRdb on the 5' RACE reads, yielding one entry per CDR3 protein. Of 200,000 to 250,000 distinct CDR3 sequences listed, 6% to 7.5% are singletons. This clonotype was picked up a small number of times. The source is a man younger than 40 who received the YFV17D yellow fever vaccine. The sample was CD4+ T cells sorted from PBMCs, taken 15 days after the yellow fever booster vaccination.

The CDR3 DNA sequence: TGTGCCAGCAGGCTGAGCGGGAGCTCCGGGGAGCTGTTTTTT. This gives the protein CASRLSGSSGELFF. This sequence joins TRBV2 and TRBJ2-2, with 8 bases fitting TRBD2. V trimming: 6 bases; J trimming: 6 bases; junction bases outside the gene matches: 6. Germline loops: CDR1 SNHLY, CDR2 FYNNEI. CDR3 length equals 14 residues.